The clone carrying this T cell receptor (beta chain) showed up just a few times. This record belongs to a study of T cells after yellow fever vaccination. CDR3 length: 13 amino acids. Trimming took off 7 bases at V and 4 bases at J, with 13 bases between the two ends. In germline, CDR1 is MNHEY, CDR2 SVGEGT. It was through 5'RACE template switching that TCR cDNA was made, with a universal primer site and UMIs added. Via MiXCR, TCRdb re-called the 5' RACE reads, giving one row per CDR3 protein. The sample includes about 45,000 distinct CDR3 sequences, roughly 6.4% seen only once; the top ten take about 15%. Broader study findings: Any FACS-sorted repertoire could hold abundant clonotypes that contaminate it from the bulk population. A small share of clonotypes appeared in both CD4 and CD8 compartments. The booster saw the reappearance of most primary-vaccination clones (around 96% CD4, almost 90% CD8).

Here the sequenced sample was CD8+ T cells not binding an NS4B(214-222) dextramer, sorted from PBMCs, taken 45 days after the yellow fever booster vaccination. The V and J genes are TRBV6-2 or TRBV6-3 and TRBJ2-5; possible D gene TRBD2, 6 bases. The sequence was collected from a man aged 25 to 40 who received the YFV17D yellow fever vaccine. The CDR3 DNA sequence: TGTGCCAGCAATTCGGGAGTCCCAGAGACCCAGTACTTC. It encodes CASNSGVPETQYF.